This is a list of T cell receptor beta chains from one sample in a study of CD8 T cells in Susac syndrome. MiXCR was run by TCRdb on the immunoSEQ multiplex PCR reads, yielding one entry per CDR3 protein. The table includes roughly 86,000 distinct CDR3 sequences, around 96% detected once. The sequenced sample was CD8+ T cells from PBMCs. Receptor source: a human donor with Susac syndrome. CDR3s include the opening cysteine and the closing phenylalanine or tryptophan. Fields, in order: CDR3 DNA, CDR3 protein, D gene, clone size, J gene, V gene. The D gene is left open where the match is weak. Only part of the rows carry a size: once, few, many, or a class if the clone is expanded.

CDR3nt: TGCGCCAGCAGTGATGGGCTGAGACTTGATTCACCCCTCCACTTT
CDR3aa: CASSDGLRLDSPLHF
d_gene: -
abundance: -
j_gene: TRBJ1-6
v_gene: TRBV10-2

CDR3nt: TGTGCCAGCAGGTCGACTGGCCCCGAGAAAAACATTCAGTACTTC
CDR3aa: CASRSTGPEKNIQYF
d_gene: -
abundance: -
j_gene: TRBJ2-4
v_gene: TRBV6-2/TRBV6-3

CDR3nt: TGCAGCGCCCAGGGACCCCAAGAAAAACTGTTTTTT
CDR3aa: CSAQGPQEKLFF
d_gene: -
abundance: -
j_gene: TRBJ1-4
v_gene: TRBV29-1

CDR3nt: TGTGCCATCCTCGACTTACAGGAACACACAGATACGCAGTATTTT
CDR3aa: CAILDLQEHTDTQYF
d_gene: -
abundance: -
j_gene: TRBJ2-3
v_gene: TRBV12-3/TRBV12-4

CDR3nt: TGTGCCAGCGATTATCTAGTGAACACTGAAGCTTTCTTT
CDR3aa: CASDYLVNTEAFF
d_gene: -
abundance: once
j_gene: TRBJ1-1
v_gene: TRBV7-2

CDR3nt: TGCAGTGCTAGAGATGAGGGGGCAGGGGATCAGCCCCAGCATTTT
CDR3aa: CSARDEGAGDQPQHF
d_gene: TRBD1
abundance: -
j_gene: TRBJ1-5
v_gene: TRBV20-1

CDR3nt: TGTGCTAGTGCCCTCCCCGGGGGCAGATTCACTGAAGCTTTCTTT
CDR3aa: CASALPGGRFTEAFF
d_gene: -
abundance: -
j_gene: TRBJ1-1
v_gene: TRBV12-5

CDR3nt: TGTGCCAGTAGTATTATTCGCGGGGGGTCATTGGATCAGCCCCAGCATTTT
CDR3aa: CASSIIRGGSLDQPQHF
d_gene: -
abundance: once
j_gene: TRBJ1-5
v_gene: TRBV19

CDR3nt: TGTGCCATCCAGGACCACACAGATACGCAGTATTTT
CDR3aa: CAIQDHTDTQYF
d_gene: -
abundance: once
j_gene: TRBJ2-3
v_gene: TRBV12-3/TRBV12-4

CDR3nt: TGTGCCAGCAGTTTGGGGTCCGAGCAGTACTTC
CDR3aa: CASSLGSEQYF
d_gene: -
abundance: -
j_gene: TRBJ2-7
v_gene: TRBV27

CDR3nt: TGTGCCAGCAGCTTCTCTTCTCGGACTGAAGCTTTCTTT
CDR3aa: CASSFSSRTEAFF
d_gene: -
abundance: -
j_gene: TRBJ1-1
v_gene: TRBV5-6

CDR3nt: TGTGCCAGCAGCTTGTCAGGGACCTACGAGCAGTACTTC
CDR3aa: CASSLSGTYEQYF
d_gene: -
abundance: -
j_gene: TRBJ2-7
v_gene: TRBV5-4